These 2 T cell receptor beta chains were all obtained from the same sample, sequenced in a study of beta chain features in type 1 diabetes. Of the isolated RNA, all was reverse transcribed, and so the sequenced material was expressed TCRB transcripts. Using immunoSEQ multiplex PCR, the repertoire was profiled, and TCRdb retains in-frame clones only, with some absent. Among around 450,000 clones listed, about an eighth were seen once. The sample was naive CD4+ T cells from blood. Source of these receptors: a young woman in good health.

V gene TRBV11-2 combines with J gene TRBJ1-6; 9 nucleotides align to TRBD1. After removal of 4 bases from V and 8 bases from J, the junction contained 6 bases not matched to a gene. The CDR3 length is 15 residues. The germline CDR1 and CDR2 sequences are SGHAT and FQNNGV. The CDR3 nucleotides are TGTGCCAGCAGCTCAATTAGGACAGGGGATTCACCCCTCCACTTT. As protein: CASSSIRTGDSPLHF.

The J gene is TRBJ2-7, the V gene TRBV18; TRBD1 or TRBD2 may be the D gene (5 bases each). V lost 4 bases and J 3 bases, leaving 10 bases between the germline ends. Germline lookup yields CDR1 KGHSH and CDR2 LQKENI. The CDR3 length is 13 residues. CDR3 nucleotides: TGTGCCAGCTCACGGGACGGATACTACGAGCAGTACGTC. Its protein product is CASSRDGYYEQYV.